This passage covers 20 T cell receptor beta chains from one sample sequenced in a study of T-cell reconstitution after alpha-beta-depleted transplantation in children. Unique molecular identifiers were incorporated when the TCRbeta library was constructed. TCRdb reprocessed the PCR reads with MiXCR, giving one entry per CDR3 protein. The sample includes 700,000 to 950,000 distinct CDR3 sequences, approximately 15% of them seen just once. This sample comprised PBMCs, mostly from graft donor cells, obtained 360 days after TCRalphabeta/CD19-depleted stem cell transplant. The receptors here all came from a male patient under 18 who had a stem cell transplant for acute lymphoblastic leukemia, so the T cells may come from the graft donor.

This clonotype has a handful of counts. The genes are TRBV2 and TRBJ2-1; D is perhaps TRBD2 (6 bases). Germline V lookup: CDR1 SNHLY, CDR2 FYNNEI. V was shortened by 6 bases and J by 2 bases, with 17 bases between the two germline ends. The CDR3 loop spans 16 amino acids. CDR3 in amino acids: CASRNVPGLPYNEQFF. The CDR3 DNA is TGTGCCAGCAGAAACGTACCGGGACTGCCCTACAATGAGCAGTTCTTC.

The genes are TRBV4-1 and TRBJ2-7; 9 nucleotides line up with TRBD2. Germline values: CDR1 MGHRA, CDR2 YSYEKL. V gave up 1 base and J gave up 1 base; unmatched junction bases: 5. The CDR3 extends over 16 amino acids. CDR3 coding DNA: TGCGCCAGCAGCCAAGGTGGCGGGAGGGCATCCTACGAGCAGTACTTC. This gives the protein CASSQGGGRASYEQYF.

This chain connects TRBV10-3 to TRBJ1-5, with D perhaps TRBD1 (5 bases). The CDR3 loop spans 15 amino acids. Trimming shortened V by 4 bases and J by 2 bases, and 12 bases separated the two germline ends. Per germline, CDR1 ENHRY and CDR2 SYGVKD. Written as DNA, the CDR3 is TGTGCCATCAGTGGGGAGGGGCTCGGCAATCAGCCCCAGCATTTT. Its protein product is CAISGEGLGNQPQHF.

The chain uses TRBV7-2 and TRBJ2-7; the D gene could be TRBD1 or TRBD2 (6 bases each). CDR3 length: 13 residues. Trimming removed 4 bases from V and 6 bases from J, with 13 bases in between. The germline gives CDR1 SGHTA, CDR2 FQGNSA. The CDR3 here is CASSWGARGEQYF. The DNA for the CDR3 is TGTGCCAGCAGCTGGGGGGCGCGAGGCGAGCAGTACTTC.

The CDR3 spells CASSPQRGLAGSDTQYF. As DNA, the CDR3 is TGTGCCAGCAGTCCCCAGCGGGGCCTAGCGGGATCAGATACGCAGTATTTT. This rearrangement joins TRBV12-3 or TRBV12-4 to TRBJ2-3; 9 bases are a match to TRBD2. The length of the CDR3 is 17 residues. Trimming cost V 5 bases and J 4 bases; bases outside gene matches: 13.

This clonotype was found a few times. The chain has TRBV2 and TRBJ2-7; D remains ambiguous. CDR3 length: 14 residues. Trimming pared 3 bases from V and 8 bases from J, leaving 17 bases between. Germline loops: CDR1 SNHLY, CDR2 FYNNEI. As DNA, the CDR3 is TGTGCCAGCAGTGATCCAAAGCTCTCACTGCAGCAGTACTTC. Its protein product is CASSDPKLSLQQYF.

This chain uses TRBV7-3 with TRBJ2-1; unclear D gene. The CDR3 runs 16 residues. Per the germline V gene, CDR1 is SGHTA and CDR2 is FQGTGA. The V gene lost 1 base and the J gene lost 3 bases, with 13 bases spanning the gap. This CDR3 reads CASSLNRQALYNEQFF. As DNA, the CDR3 is TGTGCCAGCAGCTTAAATCGCCAGGCTCTCTACAATGAGCAGTTCTTC.

The J gene is TRBJ2-3, the V gene TRBV5-6; D is unclear. Trimming removed 0 bases at V and 6 bases at J, with 11 bases between. This CDR3 is built from 14 residues. Germline CDR1 SGHDT, CDR2 YYEEEE. CDR3 residues: CASSLDNPPDTQYF. CDR3 sequence (DNA): TGTGCCAGCAGCTTGGACAATCCGCCGGATACGCAGTATTTT.

The V gene is TRBV7-2, the J gene TRBJ2-7, with D perhaps matching TRBD2 (5 bases). The CDR3 runs 15 residues. V was cut by 2 bases and J by 3 bases, with 14 bases left in between. The germline gives CDR1 SGHTA, CDR2 FQGNSA. CDR3 residues: CASSLSGHLGYEQYF. The CDR3 nucleotides read TGTGCCAGCAGCTTAAGCGGCCACCTGGGCTACGAGCAGTACTTC.

The chain carries TRBV7-2 and TRBJ2-1; D ambiguous. The CDR3 has 15 amino acids. V was pared by 5 bases and J by 2 bases, with 13 bases between. Germline V gives CDR1 SGHTA, CDR2 FQGNSA. The CDR3 region is CASSPTAYPYNEQFF. The CDR3 DNA sequence: TGTGCCAGCAGCCCCACCGCGTATCCCTACAATGAGCAGTTCTTC.

In this sample, this clonotype turned up a few times. This chain uses TRBV15 with TRBJ1-4; weak D call: TRBD1 (5 bases). This CDR3 has 15 residues. The V end was cut by 3 bases, the J end by 8 bases, with 16 bases between. Germline values: CDR1 LNHNV, CDR2 YYDKDF (reference sequence). The CDR3, as DNA: TGTGCCACCAGCAGGGACCCGGGGGTCGGGGAAAAACTGTTTTTT. As protein: CATSRDPGVGEKLFF.

The chain recombines TRBV2 with TRBJ2-2; TRBD2 might be the D (6 bases). CDR1 is SNHLY, CDR2 FYNNEI, per germline. This CDR3 has 17 residues. Trimming took 5 bases from V and 4 from J, leaving 20 bases between them. CDR3 DNA sequence: TGTGCCAGCAGTCCGAGTGGGGGGTCGAGTCGCACCGGGGAGCTGTTTTTT. It translates to CASSPSGGSSRTGELFF.

This clonotype has ten or more counts. The chain joins TRBV12-3 or TRBV12-4 to TRBJ2-7, with a tentative D call TRBD2 (5 bases). Trimming pared 6 bases from V and 4 bases from J, leaving 13 bases between. The CDR3 length is 13 residues. The CDR3 region is CASSGLFTYEQYF. Written as DNA, the CDR3 is TGTGCCAGCAGCGGACTTTTTACTTACGAGCAGTACTTC.

This clonotype was found a few times. The rearrangement uses TRBV7-2 and TRBJ2-5; D perhaps matches TRBD2 (7 bases). Per germline, CDR1 SGHTA and CDR2 FQGNSA. The V end was cut by 2 bases, the J end by 4 bases, with 17 bases between. The CDR3 extends over 16 amino acids. This CDR3 is CASSLSGAGVGETQYF. As DNA, the CDR3 is TGTGCCAGCAGCTTATCGGGGGCGGGAGTTGGAGAGACCCAGTACTTC.

J is TRBJ2-1 and V is TRBV25-1; D might be TRBD1 (5 bases). Looked up from germline, CDR1 is MGHDK and CDR2 is SYGVNS. The CDR3 length is 14 residues. V lost 6 bases, J lost 15 bases, and 24 bases lay in between. The CDR3 here is CASSKSPGSRISFF. The CDR3 DNA follows: TGTGCCAGCAGCAAGTCCCCAGGGTCCCGCATCTCGTTCTTC.

The V and J genes are TRBV21-1 and TRBJ2-7. TRBV21-1 is assigned pseudogene status. There are 15 residues in the CDR3. The CDR3 loop is CASSKHGRGSYEQYF. The CDR3 region has the DNA TGTGCCAGCAGCAAACACGGGAGGGGTTCCTACGAGCAGTACTTC.

This clonotype appeared a few times. V gene TRBV19 combines with J gene TRBJ1-5; TRBD1 might be the D (6 bases). This CDR3 has 15 amino acids. Germline values: CDR1 LNHDA, CDR2 SQIVND (reference sequence). Trimming left V 3 bases short and J 4 bases short, with 13 bases between. The DNA of the CDR3 is TGTGCCAGTAGTATCGGGGGCCAGGTGAATCAGCCCCAGCATTTT. This codes for CASSIGGQVNQPQHF.

As regards this clonotype: It is likely a read error, because the conserved phenylalanine at the end of the CDR3 is missing. No DNA is shown, since the ends of the CDR3 on it are uncertain; the CDR3 is the one TCRdb lists. The chain combines TRBV2 with TRBJ2-7; the table's D call, TRBD2, was not checked against the DNA. From germline, CDR1 is SNHLY and CDR2 FYNNEI. The length of the CDR3 is 12 amino acids, counting both ends. The CDR3 here is CASSEVRGGRAI.

This chain uses TRBV20-1 with TRBJ1-1; 8 bases are shared with TRBD1. V shed 3 bases, J shed 4 bases, and the junction held 10 bases outside the gene matches. The CDR3 is 15 amino acids. Per the germline V gene, CDR1 is DFQATT and CDR2 is SNEGSKA (reference sequence). In DNA form, the CDR3 reads TGCAGTGCTAGGGACAGGGAGTGGTTGGGCACTGAAGCTTTCTTT. It translates to CSARDREWLGTEAFF.

This clonotype was detected only a few times. The V and J genes are TRBV10-1 and TRBJ2-3, with D possibly matching TRBD2 (7 bases). V lost 3 bases to trimming and J lost 3 bases, with 13 bases between them. The CDR3 consists of 15 residues. Germline V gives CDR1 WNHNN, CDR2 SYGVQD (reference sequence). The CDR3 bases are TGCGCCAGCAGTGACGGGGGGCTTCTAACAGATACGCAGTATTTT. The encoded protein is CASSDGGLLTDTQYF.